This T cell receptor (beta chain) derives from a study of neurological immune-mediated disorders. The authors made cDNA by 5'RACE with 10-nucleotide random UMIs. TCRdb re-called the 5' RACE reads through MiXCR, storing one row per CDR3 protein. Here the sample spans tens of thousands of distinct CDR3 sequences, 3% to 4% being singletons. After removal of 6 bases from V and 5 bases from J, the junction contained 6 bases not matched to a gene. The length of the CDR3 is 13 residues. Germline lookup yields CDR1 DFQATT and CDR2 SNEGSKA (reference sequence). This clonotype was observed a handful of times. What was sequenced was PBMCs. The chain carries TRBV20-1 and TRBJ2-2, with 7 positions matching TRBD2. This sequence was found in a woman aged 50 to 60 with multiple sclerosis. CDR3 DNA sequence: TGCAGTGCCCTGGGAGGGAAAACCGGGGAGCTGTTTTTT. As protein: CSALGGKTGELFF.